A single sample gave rise to the 18 T cell receptor beta chains below, sequenced in a study of T cells after posttransplantation cyclophosphamide. Sequencing used immunoSEQ multiplex PCR; TCRdb keeps in-frame clones, though not all of them. The table records approximately 1,500 clones, 77% of them present only once. Cyclophosphamide on days +3 and +4 followed busulfan-fludarabine conditioning and a marrow graft. The sample here was CD4+ T cells sorted from PBMCs, taken after allogeneic stem cell transplant with posttransplant cyclophosphamide. The receptors derive from a male patient in his forties or fifties who received an allogeneic stem cell transplant from an unrelated donor, was CMV-positive, and had acute GVHD only. Some T cells may have come from the graft donor.

The chain has TRBV6-1 and TRBJ2-7; 7 nucleotides line up with TRBD1. Unmatched junction bases numbered 2, after V lost 7 bases and J lost 5 bases. This CDR3 region has 11 residues. Germline V CDR1 and CDR2: MNHNS, SASEGT. This chain's CDR3 is CASMTGNEQYF. The CDR3 region has the DNA TGTGCCAGCATGACAGGGAACGAGCAGTACTTC.

This clone ranks as large. The gene calls are TRBV9 and TRBJ1-6; 7 nucleotides match TRBD1. CDR1 is SGDLS and CDR2 is YYNGEE in the germline V gene. This CDR3 is built from 14 residues. V trimming: 2 bases; J trimming: 7 bases; junction bases outside the gene matches: 3. DNA for the CDR3: TGTGCCAGCAGCGTCGACAGGGAGAATTCACCCCTCCACTTT. This translates into CASSVDRENSPLHF.

J is TRBJ1-5 and V is TRBV19; TRBD1 aligns across 7 bases. Germline CDR1 reads LNHDA; CDR2 reads SQIVND (reference sequence). The CDR3 contains 17 residues. Trimming at V came to 4 bases and at J to 6 bases, leaving 15 bases not matched to a gene. DNA for the CDR3: TGTGCCAGTAGTACATCACTAGACAGGGCCGTAACTCAGCCCCAGCATTTT. This translates into CASSTSLDRAVTQPQHF.

The rearrangement joins TRBV5-1 to TRBJ2-7, with TRBD2 matching over 7 bases. The CDR3 totals 13 residues. Germline-derived CDR1 and CDR2 are SGHRS and YFSETQ. J was trimmed by 3 bases and V by 4 bases; bases with no gene match: 4. CDR3: CASSDSGHYEQYF. CDR3 nucleotide sequence: TGCGCCAGCAGCGATAGCGGGCACTACGAGCAGTACTTC.

The chain joins TRBV5-1 to TRBJ2-2, with 11 bases matching TRBD2. CDR1 is SGHRS, CDR2 YFSETQ, per germline. The ends lost 0 bases at V and 6 bases at J; junction bases unmatched: 7. This CDR3 is built from 17 residues. CDR3 nucleotides: TGCGCCAGCAGCTTGGCCGCCTGGACTAGCGGGCCCGGGGAGCTGTTTTTT. Protein product: CASSLAAWTSGPGELFF.

The V and J genes are TRBV30 and TRBJ2-1; tentative D call: TRBD2 (6 bases). Germline V gene sequence: CDR1 GTSNPN, CDR2 SVGIG (reference sequence). Trimming stripped 4 bases from V and 8 bases from J, with 15 bases between. The CDR3 spans 13 residues. The CDR3 protein is CAWNRDLLDEQFF. CDR3 nucleotide sequence: TGTGCCTGGAACCGGGACTTACTCGATGAGCAGTTCTTC.

The chain joins TRBV20-1 to TRBJ1-4; no reliable D call. CDR3 length: 11 amino acids. CDR1 is DFQATT, CDR2 SNEGSKA, per germline (reference sequence). DNA of the CDR3: TGCGCCGGGTACCCTAATGAAAAACTGTTTTTT. Translating it yields CAGYPNEKLFF.

This chain joins TRBV5-6 and TRBJ2-5; 10 nucleotides match TRBD1. Per germline, CDR1 SGHDT and CDR2 YYEEEE. This CDR3 region has 15 residues. Trimming took 2 bases from V and 5 from J; bases not matched to a gene: 6. This CDR3 reads CASSFTGQGRETQYF. The CDR3 DNA sequence: TGTGCCAGCAGCTTTACGGGACAGGGGCGGGAGACCCAGTACTTC.

A remark on this clone: One end of the junction is discordant with germline, which a read error may explain. The CDR3 DNA sequence: TGTGCCAGCAGCCAAGATCCTAGCGGGACCCACCGGGGAGCTGTTTTT. Translation: CASSQDPSGTHRGAVF. V gene TRBV4-2 combines with J gene TRBJ2-2, with TRBD2 matching 9 bases. CDR3 length equals 16 residues. CDR1 is LGHNA, CDR2 YNFKEQ, per germline.

The rearrangement uses TRBV2 and TRBJ2-1; TRBD2 matches at 7 bases. Trimming took 6 bases from V and 6 from J; bases not matched to a gene: 11. The length of the CDR3 is 15 residues. CDR1 is SNHLY, CDR2 FYNNEI, per germline. CDR3 sequence reads: CASRASGRPGNEQFF. DNA of the CDR3: TGTGCCAGCAGGGCTAGCGGAAGACCGGGCAATGAGCAGTTCTTC.

This chain uses TRBV27 with TRBJ2-7, with 10 bases aligning to TRBD1. CDR1 is MNHEY, CDR2 SMNVEV, per germline (reference sequence). The CDR3 is made up of 15 amino acids. V lost 6 bases to trimming and J lost 2 bases; unmatched junction nucleotides: 7. The chain's CDR3 is CASSYRDRGAYEQYF. In DNA form, the CDR3 reads TGTGCCAGCAGCTACCGGGACAGGGGAGCCTACGAGCAGTACTTC.

A single count supports this clone. CDR3 protein: CAISEVAGGTDTQYF. The CDR3 DNA reads TGTGCCATCAGTGAGGTTGCGGGAGGAACAGATACGCAGTATTTT. V and J are TRBV10-3 and TRBJ2-3; TRBD2 agrees at 8 bases. Germline CDR1 ENHRY, CDR2 SYGVKD. This CDR3 contains 15 residues. With 2 bases clipped from V and 3 bases from J, the junction kept 4 bases outside the gene matches.

J is TRBJ1-4 and V is TRBV12-5; 7 nucleotides match TRBD1. Trimming cost V 1 base and J 0 bases; bases outside gene matches: 5. The V gene's germline CDR1 is LGHNT and CDR2 FRNRAP. CDR3 length: 17 amino acids. The DNA of the CDR3 is TGTGCTAGTGGTTTGGGGCAGGGGGTTGCAACTAATGAAAAACTGTTTTTT. This codes for CASGLGQGVATNEKLFF.

V and J are TRBV11-3 and TRBJ2-2, with a possible D match to TRBD1 (5 bases). Germline V lookup: CDR1 SGHNT, CDR2 YENEEA. V lost 7 bases to trimming and J lost 8 bases, with 14 bases between them. CDR3 length equals 13 residues. Here the CDR3 DNA reads TGTGCCAGCACCCTAGGGGTGGAAGGGGAGCTGTTTTTT. This translates into CASTLGVEGELFF.

The gene calls are TRBV4-1 and TRBJ1-2; 10 nucleotides align to TRBD1. This CDR3 region has 19 residues. The trim removed 0 bases at V and 5 bases at J, leaving 15 bases unmatched. Germline CDR1 and CDR2: MGHRA and YSYEKL. CDR3 residues: CASSQEAARTGGIEYGYTF. The CDR3 bases are TGCGCCAGCAGCCAAGAGGCTGCCCGGACAGGGGGGATCGAGTATGGCTACACCTTC.

This clone was counted only a few times. This sequence joins TRBV7-6 and TRBJ2-3; 11 nucleotides match TRBD2. CDR3 length: 16 residues. CDR1 SGHVS and CDR2 FNYEAQ come from the germline V gene. V lost 4 bases to trimming and J lost 5 bases; unmatched junction nucleotides: 8. CDR3 coding DNA: TGTGCCAGCAGCTCAGGACTAGCGGGTACTAGAGATACGCAGTATTTT. Translated: CASSSGLAGTRDTQYF.

This clone has a handful of counts. The chain employs TRBV7-2 and TRBJ2-3; TRBD2 agrees at 9 bases. Germline CDR1 is SGHTA and CDR2 is FQGNSA. This CDR3 has 16 residues. Trimming cost V 7 bases and J 2 bases; bases outside gene matches: 10. CDR3 region: CASKDGAGGATDTQYF. DNA of the CDR3: TGTGCCAGCAAGGACGGAGCGGGAGGTGCCACAGATACGCAGTATTTT.

The chain is built from TRBV2 and TRBJ2-6; 8 nucleotides match TRBD1. The CDR3 loop spans 15 amino acids. CDR1 is SNHLY and CDR2 is FYNNEI in the germline V gene. V lost 4 bases, J lost 2 bases, and 1 base stayed unmatched. CDR3 loop: CASSGDRTGANVLTF. The CDR3 nucleotides are TGTGCCAGCAGTGGGGACAGGACTGGGGCCAACGTCCTGACTTTC.